One and the same sample provided the 20 T cell receptor beta chains below, sequenced in a study of blood T cells in healthy people across ages (dated by TCRdb to between 2014 and 2017). The library came from 5' RACE. The sequencing machine was an Illumina HiSeq 2500. A second 7 to 11 cycle PCR used a sample-barcoded 5' primer and a J-beta primer mix. Clones were called with MiXCR by TCRdb after fastp trimmed the public reads at Q25, and only in-frame beta chains were retained. Each CDR3 protein gets just one entry, which takes the most common genes and DNA from the rows behind it. Across this sample there are 250,000 to 300,000 distinct CDR3 sequences, with 27% seen only once. Approximately 29% of the sample rests with the top ten. What was sequenced was blood. The receptors come from a woman in her sixties or seventies in good health.

CDR3 sequence: CASSLTSGSGETQYF. In DNA form, the CDR3 reads TGTGCCAGCAGCTTGACTAGCGGGAGTGGAGAGACCCAGTACTTC. The rearrangement uses TRBV7-3 and TRBJ2-5; 12 positions match TRBD2. This CDR3 has 15 amino acids. Germline assignment: CDR1 SGHTA and CDR2 FQGTGA. V dropped 3 bases and J dropped 4; count of bases not matched to a gene: 3.

The chain joins TRBV4-1 to TRBJ1-4, with D unresolved. This CDR3 contains 17 residues. V lost 0 bases, J lost 8 bases, and 19 bases lay in between. CDR1 MGHRA and CDR2 YSYEKL come from the germline V gene. The CDR3, as DNA: TGCGCCAGCAGCCAAGAGCCATCGACCGCCGGAACGGAAAAACTGTTTTTT. Its protein is CASSQEPSTAGTEKLFF.

Turning to this clonotype: One junction end disagrees with the germline gene, perhaps due to a read error. V is TRBV28 and J is TRBJ1-2, with D possibly being TRBD1 (5 bases). This CDR3 is built from 11 residues. Germline V gene data show CDR1 as MDHEN and CDR2 as SYDVKM. CDR3 residues: CASSFPDSGAF. In DNA, the CDR3 is TGTGCCAGCAGTTTCCCCGACAGCGGCGCCTTC.

The J gene is TRBJ1-5, the V gene TRBV6-2 or TRBV6-3, with 8 bases identical to TRBD1. V trimming: 2 bases; J trimming: 6 bases; junction bases outside the gene matches: 9. CDR1 and CDR2 (germline): MNHEY, SVGEGT. CDR3 length: 16 residues. Here the CDR3 DNA reads TGTGCCAGCAGTTACGTTCGGGACAGGTTTGGTCAGCCCCAGCATTTT. As protein: CASSYVRDRFGQPQHF.

J is TRBJ1-5 and V is TRBV28; no firm D call. V lost 6 bases, J lost 14 bases, and 26 bases lay in between. The germline gives CDR1 MDHEN, CDR2 SYDVKM. The CDR3 loop spans 15 amino acids. The DNA for the CDR3 is TGTGCCAGCAGCCCAACTAGCGTCGGGCCAGCGGCAGAGCATTTT. Its protein product is CASSPTSVGPAAEHF.

Ten or more counts support this clonotype. The chain's CDR3 is CAISDGRALIETQYF. CDR3 nucleotides: TGTGCCATCAGTGACGGTCGCGCGCTAATAGAGACCCAGTACTTC. The chain joins TRBV10-3 to TRBJ2-5; D is undetermined. V was pared by 3 bases and J by 4 bases, with 15 bases between. This CDR3 has 15 residues. The V gene's germline CDR1 is ENHRY and CDR2 SYGVKD.

The V gene is TRBV7-2, the J gene TRBJ2-7; 7 bases align to TRBD2. This CDR3 spans 15 amino acids. V lost 1 base to trimming and J lost 7 bases; unmatched junction nucleotides: 10. From germline, CDR1 is SGHTA and CDR2 FQGNSA. The CDR3 DNA sequence: TGTGCCAGCAGCTTAGACGGGGAGGGAGTTGGAGAGCAGTACTTC. It encodes CASSLDGEGVGEQYF.

The chain recombines TRBV9 with TRBJ2-1, with a possible D match to TRBD2 (6 bases). The V gene lost 0 bases and the J gene lost 3 bases, with 10 bases spanning the gap. Germline CDR1 reads SGDLS; CDR2 reads YYNGEE. CDR3 length equals 15 residues. The CDR3 sequence: CASSVGVGGYNEQFF. The CDR3 DNA sequence: TGTGCCAGCAGCGTAGGGGTGGGAGGCTACAATGAGCAGTTCTTC.

This chain joins TRBV12-3 or TRBV12-4 and TRBJ1-1; D call uncertain. The CDR3 consists of 11 residues. With 7 bases removed from V and 5 bases from J, the gap between germline ends came to 8 bases. The CDR3 sequence: CASTPGTEAFF. The CDR3 DNA is TGTGCCAGCACCCCGGGTACTGAAGCTTTCTTT.

The chain carries TRBV10-1 and TRBJ2-3; 7 bases are a match to TRBD2. With V trimmed by 6 bases and J by 7 bases, 13 bases remained unmatched. This CDR3 has 15 amino acids. Germline V gene lookup returns CDR1 WNHNN and CDR2 SYGVQD (reference sequence). The CDR3 DNA sequence: TGCGCCAGCAGCCCCGCTTCAGCGGGAAGTAATACGCAGTATTTT. It specifies CASSPASAGSNTQYF.

This clonotype was seen a few times. V usage is TRBV5-6 and J usage is TRBJ1-4; D is unclear. CDR1 is SGHDT and CDR2 is YYEEEE in the germline V gene. Trimming took off 3 bases at V and 7 bases at J, with 16 bases between the two ends. This CDR3 region has 15 residues. This CDR3 is CASSSWARLIEKLFF. In DNA, the CDR3 is TGTGCCAGCAGCTCATGGGCCAGATTAATTGAAAAACTGTTTTTT. Looking up the rest from reference TRBV5-6 and TRBJ1-4 gives the full variable domain: DAGVTQSPTHLIKTRGQQVTLRCSPKSGHDTVSWYQQALGQGPQFIFQYYEEEERQRGNFPDRFSGHQFPNYSSELNVNALLLGDSALYLCASSSWARLIEKLFFGSGTQLSVL.

The V and J genes are TRBV28 and TRBJ1-4, with 8 bases matching TRBD1. The CDR3 is 15 residues long. Germline V CDR1 and CDR2: MDHEN, SYDVKM. Losses at the gene ends were 4 bases for V and 5 bases for J; bases not matched to a gene: 6. CDR3 sequence: CASSSMDRVNEKLFF. The CDR3, as DNA: TGTGCCAGCAGTTCGATGGACAGGGTGAATGAAAAACTGTTTTTT.

This clonotype was recorded at least ten times. The chain recombines TRBV28 with TRBJ2-5, with D maybe TRBD2 (6 bases). Germline CDR1 and CDR2: MDHEN and SYDVKM. Trimming took off 2 bases at V and 4 bases at J, with 8 bases between the two ends. CDR3 length: 13 amino acids. CDR3 amino acids: CASSLGGRETQYF. CDR3 bases: TGTGCCAGCAGTTTAGGAGGGAGAGAGACCCAGTACTTC.

Only a few counts were recorded for this clonotype. One end of the junction is discordant with germline, which a read error may explain. The rearrangement uses TRBV7-2 and TRBJ2-3, with D perhaps matching TRBD2 (6 bases). The CDR3 spans 18 residues. CDR1 SGHTA and CDR2 FQGNSA come from the germline V gene. This CDR3 is CVSSFFSFGSTLTDTQYF. The CDR3 region has the DNA TGTGTCAGCAGCTTTTTTAGTTTCGGGAGTACTTTGACAGATACGCAGTATTTT.

The J gene is TRBJ2-1, the V gene TRBV7-2; no reliable D call. The closer fit of TRBJ2-7 to the DNA end suggests the J call may be wrong. This CDR3 has 14 amino acids. Germline V gene data show CDR1 as SGHTA and CDR2 as FQGNSA. The CDR3 here is CASSQGRPSYEQYF. In DNA form, the CDR3 reads TGTGCCAGCAGCCAAGGACGACCCTCCTACGAGCAGTACTTC.

The genes are TRBV18 and TRBJ2-4; unclear D gene. Germline loops: CDR1 KGHSH, CDR2 LQKENI. CDR3 size: 14 residues. The V and J ends lost 10 bases and 1 base respectively, with 14 bases between them. The CDR3: CANSATGAKNIQYF. The CDR3 DNA sequence: TGTGCCAACTCTGCGACTGGGGCCAAAAACATTCAGTACTTC.

The J gene is TRBJ2-1, the V gene TRBV9; 9 nucleotides align to TRBD2. The CDR3 spans 17 residues. Germline V CDR1 and CDR2: SGDLS, YYNGEE. V shed 3 bases and J 0 bases; nucleotides not matched to a gene: 7. CDR3 loop: CASSASQGLASYNEQFF. CDR3 sequence (DNA): TGTGCCAGCAGCGCGAGCCAGGGACTAGCCTCCTACAATGAGCAGTTCTTC.

The chain couples TRBV4-2 to TRBJ2-5; TRBD1 matches at 8 bases. The J call is uncertain, as TRBJ2-1 better fits the DNA end. The CDR3 sequence is 16 residues long. Per the germline V gene, CDR1 is LGHNA and CDR2 is YNFKEQ. The CDR3 nucleotides read TGTGCCAGCAGCCAAGATCACAGGGGGTCTTACAATGAGCAGTTCTTC. Protein sequence: CASSQDHRGSYNEQFF.

This clonotype showed up just a few times. The J gene is TRBJ2-5, the V gene TRBV4-3; D is possibly TRBD1 or TRBD2 (5 bases each). CDR1 is LGHNA, CDR2 YSLEER, per germline. The CDR3 is 14 amino acids. Between the trimmed V and J ends, which lost 0 bases and 5 bases, there was a span of 10 bases. CDR3 DNA sequence: TGCGCCAGCAGCCAAGATCGGGGCCACGAGACCCAGTACTTC. Residues: CASSQDRGHETQYF.

The chain has TRBV3-1 and TRBJ1-1, with a weak D call TRBD1 (5 bases). This CDR3 is built from 16 residues. Germline values: CDR1 LGHDT, CDR2 YNNKEL (reference sequence). The V end was cut by 4 bases, the J end by 1 base, with 16 bases between. The CDR3 spells CASSPNSGNRNTEAFF. The CDR3 bases are TGTGCCAGCAGCCCTAATTCAGGGAATAGGAACACTGAAGCTTTCTTT.